This TCR beta chain was sequenced during a study of CD8+ T cells in alopecia areata. Sample treatment: oral pan-JAK inhibitor, 5-10 mg twice daily. The V and J ends lost 2 bases and 1 base respectively, with 11 bases between them. This CDR3 is built from 14 residues. Looked up from germline, CDR1 is GTSNPN and CDR2 is SVGIG (reference sequence). In each case, RNA was isolated and then reverse transcribed into cDNA as the sequencing template. Generated by immunoSEQ multiplex PCR, the TCRdb table keeps only in-frame clones and is missing some. The data contain fewer than 250,000 clones, 60% of them singletons.

This TCR derives from a human donor with alopecia areata. Sequenced material: CD4+ T cells sorted from blood, taken at week 24, from a patient treated with tofacitinib. This rearrangement joins TRBV30 to TRBJ1-1, with D tentatively TRBD1 (6 bases). CDR3 region: CAWSTDRSNTEAFF. CDR3 in DNA: TGTGCCTGGAGTACCGACAGGTCGAACACTGAAGCTTTCTTT.